Reported below is one TCR beta chain. The target antigen is unknown. This entry belongs to a study of Graves' ophthalmopathy and Graves' hyperthyroidism. This CDR3 spans 16 amino acids. V shed 5 bases and J shed 0 bases, with 17 bases lying between them. The germline gives CDR1 SGHTA, CDR2 FQGNSA. Overall study findings and caveats: Ophthalmopathy was separated from stable hyperthyroidism by a 13-signature model with 87.88% sensitivity and 81.08% specificity.

The authors amplified TCR beta CDR3 regions, and they did so from RNA transcripts for repertoire sequencing. The first round was an RT-PCR with HTBI primers, and the second round was a multiplex PCR. TCRdb recomputed calls from the multiplex PCR reads with MiXCR, one row per CDR3 protein. The table lists about 600,000 distinct CDR3 sequences, 35% to 40% of them singletons, with about 4.6% in the top ten. Material for sequencing was peripheral blood or thyroid tissue (not recorded which). This clonotype was sampled from an adult man with Graves' hyperthyroidism. The rearrangement joins TRBV7-2 to TRBJ2-7, with D possibly TRBD1 on 6 matching bases. CDR3 sequence reads: CASSQETGISSYEQYF. In DNA, the CDR3 is TGTGCCAGCAGCCAGGAAACAGGGATCAGCTCCTACGAGCAGTACTTC.